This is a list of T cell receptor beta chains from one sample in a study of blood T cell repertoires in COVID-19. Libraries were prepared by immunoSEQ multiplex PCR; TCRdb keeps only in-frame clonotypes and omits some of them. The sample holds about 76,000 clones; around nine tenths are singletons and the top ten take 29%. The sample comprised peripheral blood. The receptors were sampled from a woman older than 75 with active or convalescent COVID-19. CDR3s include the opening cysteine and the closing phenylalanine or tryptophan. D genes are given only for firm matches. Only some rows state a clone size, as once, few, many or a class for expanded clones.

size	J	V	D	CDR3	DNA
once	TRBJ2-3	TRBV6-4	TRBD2	CASSDVASGHTDTQYF	TGTGCCAGCAGTGACGTTGCTAGCGGACACACAGATACGCAGTATTTT
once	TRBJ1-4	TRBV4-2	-	CASSQDPPGESTNEKLFF	TGTGCCAGCAGCCAAGATCCCCCAGGGGAGAGTACTAATGAAAAACTGTTTTTT
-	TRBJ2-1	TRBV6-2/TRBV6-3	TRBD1	CASSYSSTGHYNEQFF	TGTGCCAGCAGTTATTCGTCGACAGGGCACTACAATGAGCAGTTCTTC
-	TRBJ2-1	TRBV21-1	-	CASSKVCTSGGYNEQFF	TGTGCCAGCAGCAAAGTTTGCACTAGCGGGGGCTACAATGAGCAGTTCTTC
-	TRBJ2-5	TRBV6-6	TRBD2	CASSYSSGGALQTQYF	TGTGCCAGCAGTTACTCTAGCGGGGGGGCCTTACAGACCCAGTACTTC
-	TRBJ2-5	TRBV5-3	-	CARSLTRRCGETQYF	TGTGCCAGAAGCTTAACGAGGCGGTGCGGGGAGACCCAGTACTTC
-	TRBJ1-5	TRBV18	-	CASSPYSSNQPQHF	TGTGCCAGCTCACCTTACAGTAGCAATCAGCCCCAGCATTTT
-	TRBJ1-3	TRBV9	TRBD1	CASSAAGQGAGNTIYF	TGTGCCAGCAGCGCCGCGGGACAGGGGGCTGGAAACACCATATATTTT
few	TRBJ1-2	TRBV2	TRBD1	CASIDRGITYGYTF	TGTGCCAGCATCGACAGGGGGATAACCTATGGCTACACCTTC
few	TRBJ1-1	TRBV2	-	CASSFGLGNTEAFF	TGTGCCAGCAGCTTTGGTCTCGGGAACACTGAAGCTTTCTTT
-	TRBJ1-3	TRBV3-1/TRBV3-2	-	CASSQKRVRVRGNTIYF	TGTGCCAGCAGCCAAAAGAGGGTACGGGTGCGTGGAAACACCATATATTTT
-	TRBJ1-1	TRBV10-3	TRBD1	CAISRQGRRGTEAFF	TGTGCCATCAGTCGACAGGGACGGCGAGGGACTGAAGCTTTCTTT
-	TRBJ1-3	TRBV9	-	CASSVGQYGPGNTIYF	TGTGCCAGCAGCGTAGGTCAGTATGGTCCTGGAAACACCATATATTTT
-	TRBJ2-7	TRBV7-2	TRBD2	CASSPMTSGGAQYF	TGTGCCAGCAGCCCAATGACAAGCGGGGGGGCGCAGTACTTC
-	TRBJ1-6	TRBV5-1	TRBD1	CASSLRDRGTSSYNSPLHF	TGCGCCAGCAGCCTCCGGGACAGGGGGACGAGCTCCTATAATTCACCCCTCCACTTT
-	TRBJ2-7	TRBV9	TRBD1	CASSISFRGRIDYEQYF	TGTGCCAGCAGCATAAGCTTCAGGGGGCGCATTGACTACGAGCAGTACTTC
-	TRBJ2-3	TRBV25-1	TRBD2	CASRTSGVDTQYF	TGTGCCAGCCGGACTAGCGGGGTAGATACGCAGTATTTT
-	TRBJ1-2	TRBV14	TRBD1	CASSQDRGHGGYTF	TGTGCCAGCAGCCAGGACAGGGGGCACGGTGGCTACACCTTC
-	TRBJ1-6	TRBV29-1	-	CSVDLRRSGAAYNSPLHF	TGCAGCGTTGACCTCAGGCGATCAGGGGCAGCCTATAATTCACCCCTCCACTTT
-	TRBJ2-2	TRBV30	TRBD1	CACGGGTGNTGELFF	TGTGCCTGCGGGGGCGGGACAGGGAACACCGGGGAGCTGTTTTTT
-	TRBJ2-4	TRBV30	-	CAWSVSGSGRGKNIQYF	TGTGCCTGGAGTGTTTCTGGTTCCGGGAGAGGCAAAAACATTCAGTACTTC
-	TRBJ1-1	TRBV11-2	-	CASSLWGRLEAFF	TGTGCCAGCAGCTTATGGGGGCGCCTGGAAGCTTTCTTT
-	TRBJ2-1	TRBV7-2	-	CASSSDSYNEQFF	TGTGCCAGCAGCTCAGACTCCTACAATGAGCAGTTCTTC
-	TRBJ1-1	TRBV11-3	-	CASSAGVNTEAFF	TGTGCCAGCAGCGCAGGGGTGAACACTGAAGCTTTCTTT
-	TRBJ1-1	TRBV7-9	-	CASSPQLTEVYTEAFF	TGTGCCAGCAGCCCCCAATTGACAGAAGTGTACACTGAAGCTTTCTTT
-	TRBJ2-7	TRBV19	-	CASRLNQGYEQYF	TGTGCCAGTAGACTTAACCAGGGATACGAGCAGTACTTC
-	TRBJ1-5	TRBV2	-	CASSYQGSNQPQHF	TGTGCCAGCAGTTATCAGGGGAGCAATCAGCCCCAGCATTTT
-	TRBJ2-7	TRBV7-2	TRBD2	CASSPTFGGGRGEQYF	TGTGCCAGCAGCCCTACCTTCGGGGGGGGGCGAGGCGAGCAGTACTTC
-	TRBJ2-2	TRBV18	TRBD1	CASSPYRGNTGELFF	TGTGCCAGCTCACCCTACAGGGGTAACACCGGGGAGCTGTTTTTT
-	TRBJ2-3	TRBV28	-	CASSSGLDTQYF	TGTGCCAGCAGTAGCGGTCTGGATACGCAGTATTTT
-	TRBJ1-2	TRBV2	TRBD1	CASRDRLLNYGYTF	TGTGCCAGCCGGGACAGACTGCTTAACTATGGCTACACCTTC
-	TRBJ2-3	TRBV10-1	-	CASSKILDTQYF	TGCGCCAGCAGTAAAATTCTTGATACGCAGTATTTT
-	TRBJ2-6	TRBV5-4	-	CASSLESQRANVLTF	TGTGCCAGCAGCTTGGAAAGCCAAAGGGCCAACGTCCTGACTTTC
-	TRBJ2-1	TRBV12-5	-	CASAFVWAGDNEQFF	TGTGCTAGTGCCTTCGTTTGGGCAGGGGACAATGAGCAGTTCTTC
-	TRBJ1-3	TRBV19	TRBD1	CASSGPGQSSGNTIYF	TGTGCCAGTAGTGGACCGGGACAGAGCTCTGGAAACACCATATATTTT
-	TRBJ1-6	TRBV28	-	CASSGSWGFRGSYNSPLHF	TGTGCCAGCAGTGGCAGTTGGGGGTTCAGGGGTTCCTATAATTCACCCCTCCACTTT
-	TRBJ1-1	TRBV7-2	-	CASSLSWRAPEAFF	TGTGCCAGCAGCTTATCCTGGCGGGCTCCCGAAGCTTTCTTT
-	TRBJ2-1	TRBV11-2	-	CASNRDGIGQFF	TGTGCCAGCAACCGTGACGGGATCGGTCAGTTCTTC
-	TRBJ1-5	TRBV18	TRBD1	CASSPPGQGYQPQHF	TGTGCCAGCTCACCACCGGGACAGGGTTATCAGCCCCAGCATTTT
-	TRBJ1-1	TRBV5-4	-	CASRRGYANTEAFF	TGTGCCAGCAGGCGGGGTTATGCGAACACTGAAGCTTTCTTT
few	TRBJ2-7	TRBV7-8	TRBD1	CASSLEGAGTDEQYF	TGTGCCAGCAGCTTAGAGGGGGCAGGGACGGACGAGCAGTACTTC
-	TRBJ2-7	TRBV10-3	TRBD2	CAISKAGGPEQYF	TGTGCCATCAGTAAGGCGGGGGGGCCCGAGCAGTACTTC
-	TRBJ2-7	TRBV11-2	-	CASSYHREQYF	TGTGCCAGCAGCTACCACAGGGAGCAGTACTTC
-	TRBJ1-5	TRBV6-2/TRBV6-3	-	CASSSTGVASNQPQHF	TGTGCCAGCAGTTCGACCGGAGTAGCTAGCAATCAGCCCCAGCATTTT
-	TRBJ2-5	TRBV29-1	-	CSVRTDQETQYF	TGCAGCGTTAGGACAGACCAAGAGACCCAGTACTTC
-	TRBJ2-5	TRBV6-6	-	CASRLDGEETQYF	TGTGCCAGCAGACTGGACGGGGAAGAGACCCAGTACTTC
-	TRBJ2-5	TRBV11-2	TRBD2	CASSLDPSGVEETQYF	TGTGCCAGCAGCTTAGATCCTAGCGGGGTGGAAGAGACCCAGTACTTC